One and the same sample provided the 6 T cell receptor beta chains below, sequenced in a study of early stage breast cancer tumors. Produced via immunoSEQ multiplex PCR; TCRdb's table is partial and in-frame only. This table holds tens of thousands of clones, approximately 80% found once. Sequenced: blood. The receptor source for this set is a person between 60 and 69 years old with breast cancer.

V usage is TRBV5-1 and J usage is TRBJ2-7; tentatively, D is TRBD1 (6 bases). V gave up 7 bases and J gave up 4 bases, with 15 bases separating them. Germline V CDR1 and CDR2: SGHRS, YFSETQ. There are 13 residues in the CDR3. The CDR3 protein is CASGQSPGYEQYF. CDR3 nucleotides: TGCGCCAGCGGACAGTCCCCGGGGTACGAGCAGTACTTC.

V and J are TRBV19 and TRBJ2-3; D gene uncertain. The V gene lost 1 base and the J gene lost 6 bases, with 8 bases spanning the gap. CDR1 is LNHDA, CDR2 SQIVND, per germline (reference sequence). This CDR3 is built from 13 residues. The CDR3 loop reads CASSIGSRDTQYF. The CDR3 DNA sequence: TGTGCCAGTAGTATAGGCTCCAGGGATACGCAGTATTTT. Supplemented by reference TRBV19 and TRBJ2-3, the full variable domain reads DGGITQSPKYLFRKEGQNVTLSCEQNLNHDAMYWYRQDPGQGLRLIYYSQIVNDFQKGDIAEGYSVSREKKESFPLTVTSAQKNPTAFYLCASSIGSRDTQYFGPGTRLTVL.

The gene calls are TRBV6-1 and TRBJ2-7, with D hard to call. Germline CDR1 MNHNS, CDR2 SASEGT. This CDR3 is built from 13 residues. The V and J ends lost 1 base and 4 bases respectively, with 8 bases between them. The CDR3 loop is CASSEESRYEQYF. In DNA form, the CDR3 reads TGTGCCAGCAGTGAAGAGTCCCGTTACGAGCAGTACTTC.

This chain uses TRBV7-8 with TRBJ2-5; D is unclear. In germline, CDR1 is SGHVS, CDR2 FQNEAQ. The V gene lost 2 bases and the J gene lost 5 bases, with 6 bases spanning the gap. CDR3 length: 12 amino acids. The CDR3 sequence is CASSLFRETQYF. The CDR3 nucleotides are TGTGCCAGCAGCTTATTCCGGGAGACCCAGTACTTC.

The V gene is TRBV7-3, the J gene TRBJ1-5; a possible D gene is TRBD1 (5 bases). Germline CDR1 is SGHTA and CDR2 is FQGTGA. Trimming cost V 3 bases and J 6 bases, with 9 bases left between them. This CDR3 contains 13 residues. CDR3 sequence reads: CASSLGRSQPQHF. CDR3 sequence (DNA): TGTGCCAGCAGCTTGGGACGTAGTCAGCCCCAGCATTTT.

The chain recombines TRBV27 with TRBJ1-4; D remains unclear. Trimming stripped 2 bases from V and 8 bases from J, with 9 bases between. Looked up from germline, CDR1 is MNHEY and CDR2 is SMNVEV (reference sequence). This CDR3 is 13 amino acids long. The DNA of the CDR3 is TGTGCCAGCAGTTTAGCAGGTACCGAAAAACTGTTTTTT. Protein sequence: CASSLAGTEKLFF.